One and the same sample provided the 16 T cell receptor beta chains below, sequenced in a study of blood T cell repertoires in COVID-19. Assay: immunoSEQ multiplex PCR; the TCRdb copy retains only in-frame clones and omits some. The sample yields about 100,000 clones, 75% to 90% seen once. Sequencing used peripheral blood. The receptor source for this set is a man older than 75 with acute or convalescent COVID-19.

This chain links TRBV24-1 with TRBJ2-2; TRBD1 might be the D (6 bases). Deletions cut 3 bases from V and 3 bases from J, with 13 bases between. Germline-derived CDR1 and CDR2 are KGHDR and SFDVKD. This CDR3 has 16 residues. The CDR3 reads CATSDMTGGDTGELFF. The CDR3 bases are TGTGCCACCAGTGATATGACAGGAGGAGACACCGGGGAGCTGTTTTTT.

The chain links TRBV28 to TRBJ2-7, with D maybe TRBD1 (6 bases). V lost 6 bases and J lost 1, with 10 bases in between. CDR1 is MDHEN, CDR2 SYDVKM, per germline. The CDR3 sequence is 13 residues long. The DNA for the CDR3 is TGTGCCAGCAGCCTACAGGGTTCCTACGAGCAGTACTTC. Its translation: CASSLQGSYEQYF.

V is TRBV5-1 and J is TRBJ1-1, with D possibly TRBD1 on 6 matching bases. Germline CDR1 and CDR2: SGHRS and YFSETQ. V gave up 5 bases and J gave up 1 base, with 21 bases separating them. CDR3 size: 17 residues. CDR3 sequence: CASRRRGHPDGNTEAFF. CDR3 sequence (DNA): TGCGCCAGCAGACGAAGGGGACACCCCGATGGGAACACTGAAGCTTTCTTT.

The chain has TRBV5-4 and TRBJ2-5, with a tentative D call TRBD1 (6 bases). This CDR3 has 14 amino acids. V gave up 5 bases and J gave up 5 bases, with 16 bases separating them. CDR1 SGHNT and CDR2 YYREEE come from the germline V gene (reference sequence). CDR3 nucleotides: TGTGCCAGCAGATCTTGGGGGCGGCAGGAGACCCAGTACTTC. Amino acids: CASRSWGRQETQYF.

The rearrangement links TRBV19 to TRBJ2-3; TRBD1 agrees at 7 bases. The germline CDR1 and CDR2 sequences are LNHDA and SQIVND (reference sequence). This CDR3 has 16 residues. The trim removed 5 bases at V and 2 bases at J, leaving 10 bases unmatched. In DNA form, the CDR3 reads TGTGCCAGTAGTTCCACCGGGACAGTAATCACAGATACGCAGTATTTT. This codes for CASSSTGTVITDTQYF.

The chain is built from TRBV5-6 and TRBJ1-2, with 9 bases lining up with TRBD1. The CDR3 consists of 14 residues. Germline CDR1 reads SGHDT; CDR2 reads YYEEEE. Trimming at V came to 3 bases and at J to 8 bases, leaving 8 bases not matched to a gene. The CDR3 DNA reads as TGTGCCAGCAGCTGGATGGGACAGGGCCAAGGCTACACCTTC. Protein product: CASSWMGQGQGYTF.

This CDR3 reads CASSRSTGFEQYF. The CDR3 DNA reads TGTGCCAGCAGTCGGTCAACCGGGTTCGAGCAGTACTTC. The rearrangement joins TRBV27 to TRBJ2-7; D gene ambiguous. The CDR3 has 13 residues. Trimming took off 5 bases at V and 6 bases at J, with 14 bases between the two ends. The germline V gene encodes CDR1 MNHEY and CDR2 SMNVEV (reference sequence).

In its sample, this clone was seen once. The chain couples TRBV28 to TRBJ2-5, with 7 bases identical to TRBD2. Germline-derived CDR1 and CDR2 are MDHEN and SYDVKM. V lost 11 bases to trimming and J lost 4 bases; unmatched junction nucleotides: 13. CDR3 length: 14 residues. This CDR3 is CASRTGGFGETQYF. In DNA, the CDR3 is TGTGCCTCCAGGACGGGGGGTTTCGGAGAGACCCAGTACTTC.

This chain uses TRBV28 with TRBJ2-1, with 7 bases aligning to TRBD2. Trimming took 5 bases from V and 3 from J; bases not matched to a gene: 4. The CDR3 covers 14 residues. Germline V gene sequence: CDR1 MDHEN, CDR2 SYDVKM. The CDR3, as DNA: TGTGCCAGCAGTAGCGGGAATTTCTACAATGAGCAGTTCTTC. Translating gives CASSSGNFYNEQFF.

CDR3 protein: CSVGQTTDTQYF. The DNA for the CDR3 is TGCAGCGTTGGACAGACCACAGATACGCAGTATTTT. The rearrangement uses TRBV29-1 and TRBJ2-3, with D possibly matching TRBD1 (5 bases). The CDR3 is 12 amino acids. V gave up 4 bases and J gave up 2 bases, with 7 bases separating them. The germline V gene has CDR1 SQVTM and CDR2 ANQGSEA.

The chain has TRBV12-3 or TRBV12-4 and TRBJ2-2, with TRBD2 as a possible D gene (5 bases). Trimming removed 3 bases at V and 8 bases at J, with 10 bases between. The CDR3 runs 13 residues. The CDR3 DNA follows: TGTGCCAGCAGTTTCCTCGGCGGGGGGGAGCTGTTTTTT. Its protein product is CASSFLGGGELFF.

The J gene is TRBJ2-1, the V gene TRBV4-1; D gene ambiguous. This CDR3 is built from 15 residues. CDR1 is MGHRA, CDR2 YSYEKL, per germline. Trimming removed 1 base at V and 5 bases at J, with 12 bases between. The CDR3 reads CASSQGLSSDNEQFF. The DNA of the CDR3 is TGCGCCAGCAGCCAAGGACTCTCTAGTGACAATGAGCAGTTCTTC.

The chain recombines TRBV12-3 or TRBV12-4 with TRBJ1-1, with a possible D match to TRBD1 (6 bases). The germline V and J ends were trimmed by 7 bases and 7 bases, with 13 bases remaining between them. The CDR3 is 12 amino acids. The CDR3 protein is CASTWTVNEAFF. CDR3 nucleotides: TGTGCCAGCACCTGGACAGTAAATGAAGCTTTCTTT.

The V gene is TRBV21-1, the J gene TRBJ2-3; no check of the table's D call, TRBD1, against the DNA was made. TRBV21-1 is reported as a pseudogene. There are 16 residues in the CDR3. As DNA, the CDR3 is TGTGCCAGCAGCAAAGCGCGCGGACAGCCTCTGGATACGCAGTATTTT. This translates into CASSKARGQPLDTQYF.

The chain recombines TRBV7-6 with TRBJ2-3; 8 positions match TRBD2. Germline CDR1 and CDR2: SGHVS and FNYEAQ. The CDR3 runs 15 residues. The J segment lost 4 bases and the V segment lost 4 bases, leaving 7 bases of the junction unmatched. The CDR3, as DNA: TGTGCCAGCAGCTCGGGGGGGGAGTACGCAGATACGCAGTATTTT. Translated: CASSSGGEYADTQYF.

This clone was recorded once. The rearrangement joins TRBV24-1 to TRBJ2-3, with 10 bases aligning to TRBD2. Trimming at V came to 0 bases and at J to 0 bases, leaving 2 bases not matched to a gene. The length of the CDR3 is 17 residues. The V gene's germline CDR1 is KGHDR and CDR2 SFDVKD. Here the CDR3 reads CATSDLSSGSSTDTQYF. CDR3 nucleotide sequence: TGTGCCACCAGTGATTTGTCTAGCGGGAGTAGCACAGATACGCAGTATTTT.